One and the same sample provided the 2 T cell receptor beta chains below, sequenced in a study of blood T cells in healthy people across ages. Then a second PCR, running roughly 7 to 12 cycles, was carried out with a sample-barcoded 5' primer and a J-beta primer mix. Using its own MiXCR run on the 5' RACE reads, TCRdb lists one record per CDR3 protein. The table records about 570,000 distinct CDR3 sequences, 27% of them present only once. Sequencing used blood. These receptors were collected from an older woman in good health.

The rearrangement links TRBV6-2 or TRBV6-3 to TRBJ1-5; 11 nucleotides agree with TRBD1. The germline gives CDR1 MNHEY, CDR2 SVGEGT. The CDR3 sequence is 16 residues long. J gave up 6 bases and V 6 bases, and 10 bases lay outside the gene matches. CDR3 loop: CASRSLGQGASQPQHF. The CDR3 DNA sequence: TGTGCCAGCAGGTCCCTTGGACAGGGGGCGAGTCAGCCCCAGCATTTT.

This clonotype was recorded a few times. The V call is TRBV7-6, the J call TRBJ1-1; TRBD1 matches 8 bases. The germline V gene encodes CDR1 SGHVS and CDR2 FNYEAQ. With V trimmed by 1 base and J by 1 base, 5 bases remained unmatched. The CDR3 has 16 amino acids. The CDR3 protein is CASSLGQGTRNTEAFF. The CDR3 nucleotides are TGTGCCAGCAGCTTAGGACAGGGGACAAGGAACACTGAAGCTTTCTTT.